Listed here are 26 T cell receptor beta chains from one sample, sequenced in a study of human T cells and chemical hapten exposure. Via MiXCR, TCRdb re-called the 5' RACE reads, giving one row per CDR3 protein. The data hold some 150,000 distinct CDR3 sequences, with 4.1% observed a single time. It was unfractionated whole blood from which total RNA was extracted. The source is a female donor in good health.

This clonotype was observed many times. The CDR3 DNA reads TGTGCCAGCAGCTCCCCGACAGGAGGAGCTAATGAAAAACTGTTTTTT. Translating it yields CASSSPTGGANEKLFF. The V gene is TRBV5-4, the J gene TRBJ1-4, with D perhaps matching TRBD1 (6 bases). Trimming removed 3 bases from V and 3 bases from J, with 15 bases in between. There are 16 residues in the CDR3. Germline V gene data show CDR1 as SGHNT and CDR2 as YYREEE (reference sequence).

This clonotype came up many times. The CDR3: CASSYTGTGRANIQYF. The CDR3 DNA reads TGTGCCAGCAGTTACACGGGGACAGGACGGGCAAACATTCAGTACTTC. The chain couples TRBV6-2 or TRBV6-3 to TRBJ2-4; 8 bases fit TRBD1. Per germline, CDR1 MNHEY and CDR2 SVGEGT. V shed 2 bases and J 6 bases; nucleotides not matched to a gene: 9. The CDR3 runs 16 residues.

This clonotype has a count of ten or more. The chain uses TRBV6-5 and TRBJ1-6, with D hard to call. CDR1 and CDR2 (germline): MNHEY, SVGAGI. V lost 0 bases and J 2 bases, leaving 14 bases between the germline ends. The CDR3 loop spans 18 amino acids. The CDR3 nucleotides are TGTGCCAGCAGTTACTCGTATGGATCCGGGGCCTATAATTCACCCCTCCACTTT. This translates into CASSYSYGSGAYNSPLHF.

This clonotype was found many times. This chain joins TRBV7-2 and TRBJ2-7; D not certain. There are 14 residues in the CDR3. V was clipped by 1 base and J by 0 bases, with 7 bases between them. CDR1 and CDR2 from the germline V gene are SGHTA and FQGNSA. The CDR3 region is CASSLVAGSYEQYF. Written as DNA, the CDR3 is TGTGCCAGCAGCTTAGTTGCAGGCTCCTACGAGCAGTACTTC.

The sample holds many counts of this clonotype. The CDR3 reads CASSLGGQGLGLPQHF. The CDR3 region has the DNA TGTGCCAGCAGCTTAGGGGGACAGGGGTTGGGCCTCCCCCAGCATTTT. V and J are TRBV7-2 and TRBJ1-5, with TRBD1 matching 10 bases. V shed 1 base and J 10 bases; nucleotides not matched to a gene: 10. This CDR3 spans 16 amino acids. In germline, CDR1 is SGHTA, CDR2 FQGNSA.

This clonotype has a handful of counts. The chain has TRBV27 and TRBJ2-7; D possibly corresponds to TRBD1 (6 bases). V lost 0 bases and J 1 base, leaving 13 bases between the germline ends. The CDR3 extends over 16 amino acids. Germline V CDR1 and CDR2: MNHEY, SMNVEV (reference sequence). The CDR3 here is CASSLSIGDKSYEQYF. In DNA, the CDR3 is TGTGCCAGCAGTTTATCGATCGGGGACAAGTCCTACGAGCAGTACTTC.

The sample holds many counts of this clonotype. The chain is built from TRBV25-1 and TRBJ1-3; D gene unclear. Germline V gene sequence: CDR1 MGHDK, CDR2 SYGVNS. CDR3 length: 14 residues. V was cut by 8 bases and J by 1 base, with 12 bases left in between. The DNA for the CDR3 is TGTGCCAGCCGTCCCGGAGGGTCTGGAAACACCATATATTTT. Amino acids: CASRPGGSGNTIYF.

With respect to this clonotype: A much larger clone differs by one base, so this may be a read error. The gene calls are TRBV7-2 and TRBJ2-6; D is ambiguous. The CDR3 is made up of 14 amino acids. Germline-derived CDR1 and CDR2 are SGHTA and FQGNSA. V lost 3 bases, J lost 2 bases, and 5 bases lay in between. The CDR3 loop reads CASSLSPGANVLTF. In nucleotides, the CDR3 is TGTGCCAGCAGCTTGAGCCCTGGGGCCAACGTCCTGACTTTC.

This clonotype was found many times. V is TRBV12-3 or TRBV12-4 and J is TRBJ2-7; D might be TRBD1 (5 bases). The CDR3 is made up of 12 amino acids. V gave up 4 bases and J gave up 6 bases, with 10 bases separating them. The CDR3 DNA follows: TGTGCCAGCAGTTCCCACACAGGCGAGCAGTACTTC. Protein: CASSSHTGEQYF.

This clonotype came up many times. CDR3 residues: CASSPRRGPNTGELFF. As DNA, the CDR3 is TGTGCCAGCAGCCCCCGTCGGGGACCCAACACCGGGGAGCTGTTTTTT. V and J are TRBV7-9 and TRBJ2-2; D is perhaps TRBD1 or TRBD2 (5 bases each). This CDR3 has 16 residues. Germline V gene data show CDR1 as SEHNR and CDR2 as FQNEAQ (reference sequence). V lost 5 bases and J 2 bases, leaving 15 bases between the germline ends.

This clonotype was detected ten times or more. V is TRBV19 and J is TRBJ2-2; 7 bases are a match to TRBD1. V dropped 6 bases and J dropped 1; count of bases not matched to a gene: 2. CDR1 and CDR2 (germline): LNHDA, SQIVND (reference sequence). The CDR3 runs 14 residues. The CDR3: CASSGDRNTGELFF. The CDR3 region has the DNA TGTGCCAGTAGCGGGGACAGGAACACCGGGGAGCTGTTTTTT.

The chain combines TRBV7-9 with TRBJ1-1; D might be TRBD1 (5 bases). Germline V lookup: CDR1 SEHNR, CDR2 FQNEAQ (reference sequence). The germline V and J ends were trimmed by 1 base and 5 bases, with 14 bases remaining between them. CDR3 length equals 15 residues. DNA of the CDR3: TGTGCCAGCAGCTTAGGTATTTGGGAGGGGACTGAAGCTTTCTTT. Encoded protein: CASSLGIWEGTEAFF.

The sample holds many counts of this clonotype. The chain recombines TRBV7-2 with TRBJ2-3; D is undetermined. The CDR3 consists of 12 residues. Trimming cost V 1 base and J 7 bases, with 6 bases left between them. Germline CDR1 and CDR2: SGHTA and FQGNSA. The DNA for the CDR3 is TGTGCCAGCAGCTTAGAGGGAAATACGCAGTATTTT. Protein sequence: CASSLEGNTQYF.

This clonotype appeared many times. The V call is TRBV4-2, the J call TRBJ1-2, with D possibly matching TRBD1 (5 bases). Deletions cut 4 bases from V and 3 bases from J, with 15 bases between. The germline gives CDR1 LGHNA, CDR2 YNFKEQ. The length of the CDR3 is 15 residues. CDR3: CASSRRQGYDYGYTF. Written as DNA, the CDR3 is TGTGCCAGCAGCCGCCGGCAGGGTTATGACTATGGCTACACCTTC.

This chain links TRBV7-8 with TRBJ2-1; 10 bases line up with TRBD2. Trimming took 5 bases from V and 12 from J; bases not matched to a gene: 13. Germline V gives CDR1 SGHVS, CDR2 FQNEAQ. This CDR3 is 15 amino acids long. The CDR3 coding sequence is TGTGCCAGCAGCATATCGTCTAGCGGGGGATGGGGGCAGTTCTTC. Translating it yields CASSISSSGGWGQFF.

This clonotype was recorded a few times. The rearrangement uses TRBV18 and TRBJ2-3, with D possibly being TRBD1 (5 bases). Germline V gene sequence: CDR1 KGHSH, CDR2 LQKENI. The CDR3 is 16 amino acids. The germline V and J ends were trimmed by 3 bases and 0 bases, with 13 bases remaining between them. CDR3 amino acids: CASSPTAVLSTDTQYF. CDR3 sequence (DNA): TGTGCCAGCTCACCGACAGCAGTGCTTAGCACAGATACGCAGTATTTT.

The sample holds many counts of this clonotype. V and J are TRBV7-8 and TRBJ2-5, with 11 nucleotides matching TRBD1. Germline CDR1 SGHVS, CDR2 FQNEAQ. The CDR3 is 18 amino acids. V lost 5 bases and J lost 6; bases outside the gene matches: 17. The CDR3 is CASSDRLMMGTGGQTQYF. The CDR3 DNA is TGTGCCAGCAGCGACCGCCTTATGATGGGGACAGGGGGTCAGACCCAGTACTTC.

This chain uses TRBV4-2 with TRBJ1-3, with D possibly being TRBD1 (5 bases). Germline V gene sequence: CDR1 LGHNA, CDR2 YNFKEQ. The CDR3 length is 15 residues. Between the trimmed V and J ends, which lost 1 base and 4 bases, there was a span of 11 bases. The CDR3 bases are TGTGCCAGCAGCCAAGTGTCAGGGAACGGAAACACCATATATTTT. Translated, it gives CASSQVSGNGNTIYF.

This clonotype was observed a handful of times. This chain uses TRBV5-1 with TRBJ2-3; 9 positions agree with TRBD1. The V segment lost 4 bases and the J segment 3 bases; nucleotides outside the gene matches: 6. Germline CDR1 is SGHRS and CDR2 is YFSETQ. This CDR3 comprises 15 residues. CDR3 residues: CASSTGGLRTDTQYF. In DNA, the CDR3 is TGCGCCAGCAGCACAGGGGGCTTACGGACAGATACGCAGTATTTT. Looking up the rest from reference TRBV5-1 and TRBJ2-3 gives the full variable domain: KAGVTQTPRYLIKTRGQQVTLSCSPISGHRSVSWYQQTPGQGLQFLFEYFSETQRNKGNFPGRFSGRQFSNSRSEMNVSTLELGDSALYLCASSTGGLRTDTQYFGPGTRLTVL.

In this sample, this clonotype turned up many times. The CDR3 region has the DNA TGTGCCAGCAGTGACAGGGTAGAGACTGAAGCTTTCTTT. It is translated as CASSDRVETEAFF. The V and J genes are TRBV2 and TRBJ1-1; D is perhaps TRBD1 (5 bases). From germline, CDR1 is SNHLY and CDR2 FYNNEI. Trimming cost V 3 bases and J 5 bases, with 10 bases left between them. This CDR3 region has 13 residues.

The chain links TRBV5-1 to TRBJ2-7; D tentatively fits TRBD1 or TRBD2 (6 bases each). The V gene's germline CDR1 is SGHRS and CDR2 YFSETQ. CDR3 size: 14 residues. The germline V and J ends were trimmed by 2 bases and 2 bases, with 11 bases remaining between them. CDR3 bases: TGCGCCAGCAGCTTCGGGGGCCGGACCTACGAGCAGTACTTC. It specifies CASSFGGRTYEQYF.

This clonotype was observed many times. In nucleotides, the CDR3 is TGCAGTGCTAGAACTCCTAAGTTGGGGGGAACCAACTCCTCCTACAATGAGCAGTTCTTC. Translation gives CSARTPKLGGTNSSYNEQFF. This sequence joins TRBV20-1 and TRBJ2-1, with D perhaps TRBD2 (6 bases). Trimming shortened V by 2 bases and J by 0 bases, and 26 bases separated the two germline ends. The CDR3 is 20 residues long. CDR1 and CDR2 from the germline V gene are DFQATT and SNEGSKA (reference sequence).

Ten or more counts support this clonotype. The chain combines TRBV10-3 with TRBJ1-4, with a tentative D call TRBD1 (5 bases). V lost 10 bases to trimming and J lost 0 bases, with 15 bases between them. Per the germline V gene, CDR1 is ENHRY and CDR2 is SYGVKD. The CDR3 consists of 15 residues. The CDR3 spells CASRRGAATNEKLFF. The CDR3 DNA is TGTGCCAGCCGCCGCGGGGCAGCAACTAATGAAAAACTGTTTTTT.

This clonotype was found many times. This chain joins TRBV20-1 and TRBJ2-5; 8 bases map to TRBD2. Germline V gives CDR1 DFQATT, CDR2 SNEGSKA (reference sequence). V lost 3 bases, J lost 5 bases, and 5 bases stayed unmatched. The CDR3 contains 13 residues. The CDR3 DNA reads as TGCAGTGCTAGCCCACGGGGGGGTGAGACCCAGTACTTC. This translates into CSASPRGGETQYF.

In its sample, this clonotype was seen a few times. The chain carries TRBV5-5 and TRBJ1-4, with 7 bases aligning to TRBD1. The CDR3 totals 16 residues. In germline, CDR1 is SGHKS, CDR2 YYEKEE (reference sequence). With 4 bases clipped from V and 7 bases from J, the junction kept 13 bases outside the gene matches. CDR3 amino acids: CASSVYTGVRGEKLFF. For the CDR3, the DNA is TGTGCCAGCAGCGTATATACAGGGGTGAGGGGTGAAAAACTGTTTTTT.

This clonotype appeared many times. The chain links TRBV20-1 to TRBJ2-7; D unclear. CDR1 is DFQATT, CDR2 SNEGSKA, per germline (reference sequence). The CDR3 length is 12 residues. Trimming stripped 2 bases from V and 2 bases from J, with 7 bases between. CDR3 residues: CSARILPYEQYF. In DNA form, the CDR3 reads TGCAGTGCTAGAATTCTGCCCTACGAGCAGTACTTC.